The entry below describes one T cell receptor beta chain. At a deep level, the assay was run. Clones were read by immunoSEQ multiplex PCR, and TCRdb kept only the in-frame ones, dropping some. The repertoire holds some 2 million clones, with about 95% as singletons. The naive CD8 fraction comprised CD45RO-negative cells positively selected for CCR7 and excluded terminally differentiated effector memory CD45RA+ cells. This entry belongs to a study of shared clonotypes between healthy human individuals. CDR1 and CDR2 (germline): PRHDT, FYEKMQ (reference sequence). Trimming shortened V by 2 bases and J by 3 bases, and 11 bases separated the two germline ends. The CDR3 covers 15 residues.

Sequencing input: naive CD8+ T cells sorted from blood. The rearrangement links TRBV13 to TRBJ1-5; TRBD1 is a possible D gene (5 bases). This clonotype was sampled from a man between 18 and 35 years old in good health. The CDR3, as DNA: TGTGCCAGCAGCTTACAGGGCTCTCTCAATCAGCCCCAGCATTTT. Its translation: CASSLQGSLNQPQHF. The variable domain in full, with the rest retrieved from reference TRBV13 and TRBJ1-5, is AAGVIQSPRHLIKEKRETATLKCYPIPRHDTVYWYQQGPGQDPQFLISFYEKMQSDKGSIPDRFSAQQFSDYHSELNMSSLELGDSALYFCASSLQGSLNQPQHFGDGTRLSIL.